The 22 T cell receptor beta chains given below trace back to one sample, sequenced in a study of T cells in Graves' hyperthyroidism and ophthalmopathy. Amplified TCR beta CDR3 regions came from RNA transcripts. Primed by the HTBI set, a first-round RT-PCR was run on the TCR CDR3. A single record per CDR3 protein comes from TCRdb applying MiXCR to the multiplex PCR reads. Of 300,000 to 450,000 distinct CDR3 sequences in the sample, about a sixth were seen once. Sequenced: blood. These receptors all come from a woman aged 25 to 39 with Graves' hyperthyroidism that later progressed to Graves' ophthalmopathy.

Ten or more counts support this clonotype. The V gene is TRBV6-1, the J gene TRBJ1-4; D remains ambiguous. Germline V gene sequence: CDR1 MNHNS, CDR2 SASEGT. This CDR3 region has 16 residues. V gave up 1 base and J gave up 4 bases, with 13 bases separating them. The DNA for the CDR3 is TGTGCCAGCAGTGAAGTTTACAAACTCCTTAATGAAAAACTGTTTTTT. This translates into CASSEVYKLLNEKLFF.

This clonotype was detected many times. The chain couples TRBV6-1 to TRBJ1-2, with 9 bases fitting TRBD1. Germline V gives CDR1 MNHNS, CDR2 SASEGT. This CDR3 spans 15 amino acids. J was trimmed by 3 bases and V by 5 bases; bases with no gene match: 7. The CDR3 region has the DNA TGTGCCAGCAGTAAGGGGACAGGGTTGGACTATGGCTACACCTTC. Amino acids: CASSKGTGLDYGYTF.

V usage is TRBV19 and J usage is TRBJ2-7; D call uncertain. V lost 3 bases and J 3 bases, leaving 9 bases between the germline ends. The germline V gene encodes CDR1 LNHDA and CDR2 SQIVND (reference sequence). This CDR3 is built from 13 residues. The CDR3 reads CASSISWSYEQYF. In nucleotides, the CDR3 is TGTGCCAGTAGTATCTCTTGGAGCTACGAGCAGTACTTC.

This clonotype was seen at least ten times. The V and J genes are TRBV11-2 and TRBJ1-1; D gene uncertain. CDR1 is SGHAT and CDR2 is FQNNGV in the germline V gene. V was trimmed by 5 bases and J by 1 base, leaving 11 bases between them. The CDR3 is made up of 14 amino acids. The CDR3 sequence: CASSPWTGNTEAFF. The CDR3, as DNA: TGTGCCAGCAGCCCCTGGACGGGGAACACTGAAGCTTTCTTT.

This clonotype has ten or more counts. This chain links TRBV6-1 with TRBJ2-1; weak D call: TRBD2 (5 bases). Germline V gives CDR1 MNHNS, CDR2 SASEGT. The CDR3 runs 17 residues. V lost 6 bases, J lost 6 bases, and 24 bases lay in between. CDR3 nucleotide sequence: TGTGCCAGCAGCGCGAACGGGCAGGAGGTCTACCGCAATGAGCAGTTCTTC. Translated: CASSANGQEVYRNEQFF.

A few counts support this clonotype. The gene calls are TRBV10-2 and TRBJ2-3, with TRBD2 identical over 9 bases. The CDR3 extends over 15 amino acids. CDR1 and CDR2 from the germline V gene are WSHSY and SAAADI. With 3 bases clipped from V and 5 bases from J, the junction kept 6 bases outside the gene matches. The CDR3 sequence is CASSDAGGLGDTQYF. The CDR3, as DNA: TGCGCCAGCAGTGATGCGGGGGGGCTGGGAGATACGCAGTATTTT.

At least ten counts were recorded for this clonotype. The V and J genes are TRBV29-1 and TRBJ2-7; possibly TRBD2 for D (5 bases). V lost 1 base to trimming and J lost 2 bases, with 12 bases between them. The germline CDR1 and CDR2 sequences are SQVTM and ANQGSEA. The CDR3 is 14 amino acids. This chain's CDR3 is CSVEGNEGTYEQYF. Written as DNA, the CDR3 is TGCAGCGTTGAAGGTAATGAGGGTACCTACGAGCAGTACTTC.

This clonotype has ten or more counts. The CDR3 DNA is TGTGCCAGCAGTCCCGGGACAGGGTATGAGCAGTTCTTC. Translating it yields CASSPGTGYEQFF. The rearrangement links TRBV7-2 to TRBJ2-1; 9 nucleotides match TRBD1. Germline CDR1 reads SGHTA; CDR2 reads FQGNSA. Trimming removed 6 bases from V and 8 bases from J; junction bases left unmatched: 5. The CDR3 consists of 13 residues.

In regard to this clonotype: Relative to the germline gene, one junction end is altered; a read error may explain this. V usage is TRBV20-1 and J usage is TRBJ1-5, with D maybe TRBD1 (5 bases). This CDR3 contains 13 residues. CDR1 and CDR2 from the germline V gene are DFQATT and SNEGSKA (reference sequence). The DNA of the CDR3 is TGCAGTGCGCCGGGACTGGCGGATCAGTCCCAGCATTTT. It codes for CSAPGLADQSQHF.

The genes are TRBV19 and TRBJ2-2; a possible D gene is TRBD2 (6 bases). Trimming pared 8 bases from V and 6 bases from J, leaving 19 bases between. Germline V gives CDR1 LNHDA, CDR2 SQIVND (reference sequence). The CDR3 contains 15 residues. In DNA form, the CDR3 reads TGTGCCAGTTCGCGGGACGGACCTCTATCCGGGGAGCTGTTTTTT. It encodes CASSRDGPLSGELFF.

Turning to this clonotype: A single base separates this from a much larger clone, so it may be a read error. The J gene is TRBJ2-5, the V gene TRBV6-5; TRBD1 aligns across 9 bases. This CDR3 region has 15 residues. CDR1 and CDR2 (germline): MNHEY, SVGAGI. In nucleotides, the CDR3 is TGTGCCAACAGTTACATGGGACAGGGTGATGAGACCCAGTACTTC. Protein product: CANSYMGQGDETQYF.

This clonotype appeared a single time. The chain has TRBV10-3 and TRBJ2-1; 8 bases map to TRBD2. The CDR3 has 16 amino acids. With V trimmed by 0 bases and J by 8 bases, 9 bases remained unmatched. CDR1 and CDR2 from the germline V gene are ENHRY and SYGVKD. The DNA of the CDR3 is TGTGCCATCAGTGAGTCCGGGCCAGCGGGAGCGGATGAGCAGTTCTTC. Its translation is CAISESGPAGADEQFF.

The rearrangement links TRBV7-3 to TRBJ2-2; D is unresolved. The CDR3 length is 15 residues. The germline CDR1 and CDR2 sequences are SGHTA and FQGTGA. Trimming stripped 5 bases from V and 5 bases from J, with 15 bases between. DNA of the CDR3: TGTGCCAGCAGCGTAGCCGGGCTAGGGACCGGGGAGCTGTTTTTT. As protein: CASSVAGLGTGELFF. The full variable domain, completed using reference TRBV7-3 and TRBJ2-2, is GAGVSQTPSNKVTEKGKYVELRCDPISGHTALYWYRQSLGQGPEFLIYFQGTGAADDSGLPNDRFFAVRPEGSVSTLKIQRTERGDSAVYLCASSVAGLGTGELFFGEGSRLTVL.

Only a few counts were recorded for this clonotype. This chain uses TRBV20-1 with TRBJ2-3; perhaps TRBD2 as D (6 bases). Germline assignment: CDR1 DFQATT and CDR2 SNEGSKA (reference sequence). The CDR3 sequence is 14 residues long. V dropped 6 bases and J dropped 0 bases, with 13 bases sitting between them. The CDR3 sequence is CSARASASTDTQYF. The CDR3 DNA reads as TGCAGTGCCCGGGCTAGCGCCAGCACAGATACGCAGTATTTT.

At least ten counts were recorded for this clonotype. The chain has TRBV28 and TRBJ2-1, with 12 positions matching TRBD2. Germline V lookup: CDR1 MDHEN, CDR2 SYDVKM. This CDR3 has 16 amino acids. J gave up 8 bases and V 2 bases, and 7 bases lay outside the gene matches. The CDR3 nucleotides are TGTGCCAGCAGTTTACTAGCGGGAGGGTTTGTACATGAGCAGTTCTTC. As protein: CASSLLAGGFVHEQFF.

The chain links TRBV20-1 to TRBJ1-2, with 7 bases that match TRBD1. The CDR3 has 17 residues. Germline assignment: CDR1 DFQATT and CDR2 SNEGSKA (reference sequence). V dropped 2 bases and J dropped 4; count of bases not matched to a gene: 16. The CDR3 DNA is TGCAGTGCTAGATATCTCCTCGACAGGGCTGGCCTCTATGGCTACACCTTC. This translates into CSARYLLDRAGLYGYTF.

Only a few counts were recorded for this clonotype. This chain joins TRBV7-9 and TRBJ2-1, with TRBD1 matching over 9 bases. The CDR3 sequence is 15 residues long. CDR1 SEHNR and CDR2 FQNEAQ come from the germline V gene (reference sequence). Unmatched junction bases numbered 7, after V lost 6 bases and J lost 4 bases. CDR3 amino acids: CASRSGTGRYNEQFF. The CDR3 DNA reads TGTGCCAGCAGGTCAGGGACAGGGAGATACAATGAGCAGTTCTTC.

This clonotype was counted at least ten times. The chain is built from TRBV5-1 and TRBJ2-3; D ambiguous. CDR3 size: 16 residues. V lost 4 bases to trimming and J lost 4 bases, with 19 bases between them. CDR1 is SGHRS and CDR2 is YFSETQ in the germline V gene. Here the CDR3 reads CASSPVQPKGADTQYF. DNA for the CDR3: TGCGCCAGCAGCCCCGTACAACCAAAAGGTGCAGATACGCAGTATTTT.

Many counts were recorded for this clonotype. The rearrangement links TRBV20-1 to TRBJ2-3; D is unresolved. The CDR3 contains 13 residues. Germline CDR1 is DFQATT and CDR2 is SNEGSKA (reference sequence). Trimming shortened V by 5 bases and J by 2 bases, and 11 bases separated the two germline ends. DNA for the CDR3: TGCAGTGCTTATGACCCTATCACAGATACGCAGTATTTT. Protein sequence: CSAYDPITDTQYF.

Note on this clonotype: With a much larger clone just one base away, this may be a read error. V gene TRBV2 combines with J gene TRBJ1-2, with D uncertain. Germline-derived CDR1 and CDR2 are SNHLY and FYNNEI. V gave up 6 bases and J gave up 7 bases, with 15 bases separating them. The CDR3 has 13 amino acids. The CDR3 reads CASRSPWSFGYTF. The CDR3 DNA sequence: TGTGCCAGCAGGAGCCCCTGGAGTTTTGGCTACACCTTC.

This clonotype was seen many times. The chain employs TRBV19 and TRBJ2-6, with D possibly TRBD1 on 6 matching bases. The V end was cut by 6 bases, the J end by 2 bases, with 14 bases between. The germline V gene has CDR1 LNHDA and CDR2 SQIVND (reference sequence). This CDR3 region has 16 residues. Written as DNA, the CDR3 is TGTGCCAGTAGCCCTCTAACAGGGACTGGGGCCAACGTCCTGACTTTC. The encoded protein is CASSPLTGTGANVLTF.

The chain joins TRBV20-1 to TRBJ2-7; D is possibly TRBD2 (6 bases). CDR1 and CDR2 from the germline V gene are DFQATT and SNEGSKA (reference sequence). V shed 3 bases and J shed 7 bases, with 25 bases lying between them. The CDR3 covers 16 residues. The DNA for the CDR3 is TGCAGTGCTAGGGTGGGGTTAGCGGATACCTTGGGGGAGCAGTACTTC. Translating gives CSARVGLADTLGEQYF.